This T cell receptor beta chain appears in the sequencing data of a study of blood T cell repertoires in COVID-19. Study-wide context: Sites across the United States, Italy and Spain contributed samples from acute and convalescent COVID-19. PBMCs, B-cell-depleted T cells, or T cells provided the cDNA or gDNA that made up the material.

The V end was cut by 4 bases, the J end by 0 bases, with 7 bases between. This CDR3 is built from 14 residues. CDR1 and CDR2 from the germline V gene are SGHVS and FNYEAQ. In the original analysis: Counts of nucleated cells, estimated from reference gene primer amplification, were obtained. TCRdb's copy holds only in-frame clones and misses some; the assay was immunoSEQ multiplex PCR. For V, J and clone size, that table is used; D and trimming come from the DNA. Among 85,000 to 100,000 clones, 80% were seen once, and the ten largest hold approximately 8.9%. Sequencing input: peripheral blood. The source is a man aged 50-60 years who had recovered from COVID-19. The rearrangement joins TRBV7-6 to TRBJ2-1, with D possibly TRBD2 on 6 matching bases. The CDR3 nucleotides are TGTGCCAGCAGCTCCGGGGGCTCCTACAATGAGCAGTTCTTC. Translating gives CASSSGGSYNEQFF.